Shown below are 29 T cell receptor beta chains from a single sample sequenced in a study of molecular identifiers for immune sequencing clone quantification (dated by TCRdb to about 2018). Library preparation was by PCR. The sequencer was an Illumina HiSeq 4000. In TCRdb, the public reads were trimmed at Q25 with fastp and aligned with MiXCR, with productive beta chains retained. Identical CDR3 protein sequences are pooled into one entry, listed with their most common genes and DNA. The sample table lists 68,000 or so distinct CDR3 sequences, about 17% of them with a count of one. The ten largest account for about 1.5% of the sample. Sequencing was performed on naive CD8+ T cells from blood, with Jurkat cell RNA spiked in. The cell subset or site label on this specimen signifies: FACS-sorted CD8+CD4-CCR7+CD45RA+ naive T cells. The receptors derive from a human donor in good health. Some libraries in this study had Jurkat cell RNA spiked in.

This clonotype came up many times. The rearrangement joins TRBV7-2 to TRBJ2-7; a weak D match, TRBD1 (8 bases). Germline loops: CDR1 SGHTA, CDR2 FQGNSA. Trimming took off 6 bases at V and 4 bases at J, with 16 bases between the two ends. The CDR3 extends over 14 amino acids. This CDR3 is CASSHNRGGYEQYF. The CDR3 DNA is TGTGCCAGCAGTCATAACAGGGGGGGGTACGAGCAGTACTTC.

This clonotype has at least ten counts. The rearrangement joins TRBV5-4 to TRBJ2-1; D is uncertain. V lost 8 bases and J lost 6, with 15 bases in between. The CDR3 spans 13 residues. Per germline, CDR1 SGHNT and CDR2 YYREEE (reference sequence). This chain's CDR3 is CASFEVVGNEQFF. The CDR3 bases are TGTGCCAGTTTTGAGGTGGTGGGCAATGAGCAGTTCTTC.

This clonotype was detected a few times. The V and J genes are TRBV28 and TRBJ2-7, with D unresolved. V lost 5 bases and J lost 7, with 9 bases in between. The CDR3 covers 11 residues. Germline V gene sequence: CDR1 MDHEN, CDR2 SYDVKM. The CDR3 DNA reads TGTGCCAGCAGTCCCGGGTGGGAGCAGTACTTC. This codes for CASSPGWEQYF.

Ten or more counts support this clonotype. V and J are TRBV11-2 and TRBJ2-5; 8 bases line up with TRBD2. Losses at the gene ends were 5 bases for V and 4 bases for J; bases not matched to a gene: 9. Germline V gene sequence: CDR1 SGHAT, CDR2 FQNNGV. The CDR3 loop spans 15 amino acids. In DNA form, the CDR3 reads TGTGCCAGCAGCGGCCCCAGCGGGAGTGGAGAGACCCAGTACTTC. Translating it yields CASSGPSGSGETQYF.

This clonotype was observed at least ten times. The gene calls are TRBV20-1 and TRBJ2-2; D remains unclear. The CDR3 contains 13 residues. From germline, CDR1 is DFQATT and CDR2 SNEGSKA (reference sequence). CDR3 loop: CSIRQLNTGELFF. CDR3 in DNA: TGCAGCATCCGTCAGTTGAACACCGGGGAGCTGTTTTTT.

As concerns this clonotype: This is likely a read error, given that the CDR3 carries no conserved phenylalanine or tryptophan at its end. Here the CDR3 DNA reads TGCAGTGCCACTCGGGGACAGGGGTTGTCTAGCGGGTTCCTGCAGTACCTC. Amino acid sequence: CSATRGQGLSSGFLQYL. This chain links TRBV20-1 with TRBJ2-7; 10 bases are a match to TRBD1. J gave up 9 bases and V 6 bases, and 23 bases lay outside the gene matches. The germline V gene has CDR1 DFQATT and CDR2 SNEGSKA (reference sequence). CDR3 length equals 17 residues.

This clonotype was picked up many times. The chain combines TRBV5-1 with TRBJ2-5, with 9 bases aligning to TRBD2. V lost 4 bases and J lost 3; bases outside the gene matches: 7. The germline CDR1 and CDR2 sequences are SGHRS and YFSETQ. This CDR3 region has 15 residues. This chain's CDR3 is CASSPGIAGEETQYF. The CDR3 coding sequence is TGCGCCAGCAGCCCCGGAATAGCGGGAGAAGAGACCCAGTACTTC.

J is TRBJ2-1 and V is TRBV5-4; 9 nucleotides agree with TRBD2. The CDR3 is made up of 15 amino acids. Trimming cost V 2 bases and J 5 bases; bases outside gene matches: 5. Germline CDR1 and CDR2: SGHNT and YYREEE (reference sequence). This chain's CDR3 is CASSFGLAMNNEQFF. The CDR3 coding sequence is TGTGCCAGCAGCTTCGGACTAGCGATGAACAATGAGCAGTTCTTC.

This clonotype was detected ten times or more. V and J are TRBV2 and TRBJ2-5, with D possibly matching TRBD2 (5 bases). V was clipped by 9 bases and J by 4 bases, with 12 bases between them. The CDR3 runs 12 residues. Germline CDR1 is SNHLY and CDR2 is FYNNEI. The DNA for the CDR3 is TGTGCCAGAATGAGTGGAGGAGAGACCCAGTACTTC. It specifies CARMSGGETQYF.

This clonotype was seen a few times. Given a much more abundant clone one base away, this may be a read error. The CDR3 region is CASSSAYEGQYF. The CDR3, as DNA: TGTGCCAGCAGTAGTGCCTACGAAGGGCAGTACTTC. The chain couples TRBV6-5 to TRBJ2-7; D unclear. CDR3 size: 12 residues. Germline CDR1 reads MNHEY; CDR2 reads SVGAGI. V was cut by 5 bases and J by 9 bases, with 14 bases left in between.

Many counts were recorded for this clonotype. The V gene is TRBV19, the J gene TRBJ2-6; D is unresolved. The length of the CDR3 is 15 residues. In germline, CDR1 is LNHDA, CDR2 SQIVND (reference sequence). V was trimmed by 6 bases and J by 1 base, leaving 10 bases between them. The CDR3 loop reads CASSPVTSGANVLTF. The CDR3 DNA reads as TGTGCCAGTAGCCCCGTGACTTCTGGGGCCAACGTCCTGACTTTC.

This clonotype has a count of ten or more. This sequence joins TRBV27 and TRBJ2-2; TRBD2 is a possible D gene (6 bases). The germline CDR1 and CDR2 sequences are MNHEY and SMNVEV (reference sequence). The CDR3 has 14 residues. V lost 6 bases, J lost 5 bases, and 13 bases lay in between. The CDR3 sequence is CASSPGTSTGELFF. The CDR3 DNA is TGTGCCAGCAGCCCCGGGACTTCAACCGGGGAGCTGTTTTTT.

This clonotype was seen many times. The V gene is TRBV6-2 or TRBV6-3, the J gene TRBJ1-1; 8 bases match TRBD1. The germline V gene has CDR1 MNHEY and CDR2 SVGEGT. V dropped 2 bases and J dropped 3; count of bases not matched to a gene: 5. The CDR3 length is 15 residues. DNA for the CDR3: TGTGCCAGCAGTTACCCACGGACAGGGCACACTGAAGCTTTCTTT. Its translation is CASSYPRTGHTEAFF.

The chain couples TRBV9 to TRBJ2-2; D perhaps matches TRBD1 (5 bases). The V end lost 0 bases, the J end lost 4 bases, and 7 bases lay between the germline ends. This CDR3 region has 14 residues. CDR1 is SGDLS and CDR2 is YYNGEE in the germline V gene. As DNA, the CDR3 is TGTGCCAGCAGCGTAGCTGGGGCCACCGGGGAGCTGTTTTTT. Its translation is CASSVAGATGELFF.

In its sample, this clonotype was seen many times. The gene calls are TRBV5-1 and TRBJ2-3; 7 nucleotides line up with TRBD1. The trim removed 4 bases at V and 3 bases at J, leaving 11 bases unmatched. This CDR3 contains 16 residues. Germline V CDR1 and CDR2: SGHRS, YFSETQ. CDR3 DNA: TGCGCCAGCAGCCTACAGGGGTCCGTTTGGACAGATACGCAGTATTTT. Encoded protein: CASSLQGSVWTDTQYF. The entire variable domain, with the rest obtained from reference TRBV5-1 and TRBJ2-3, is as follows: KAGVTQTPRYLIKTRGQQVTLSCSPISGHRSVSWYQQTPGQGLQFLFEYFSETQRNKGNFPGRFSGRQFSNSRSEMNVSTLELGDSALYLCASSLQGSVWTDTQYFGPGTRLTVL.

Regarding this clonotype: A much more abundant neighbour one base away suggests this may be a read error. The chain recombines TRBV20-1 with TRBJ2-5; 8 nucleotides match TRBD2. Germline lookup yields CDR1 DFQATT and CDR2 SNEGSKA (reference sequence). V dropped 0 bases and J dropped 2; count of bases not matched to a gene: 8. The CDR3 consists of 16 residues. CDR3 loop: CSARELAGMTQETQYF. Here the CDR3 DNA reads TGCAGTGCTAGAGAGCTAGCGGGCATGACACAAGAGACCCAGTACTTC.

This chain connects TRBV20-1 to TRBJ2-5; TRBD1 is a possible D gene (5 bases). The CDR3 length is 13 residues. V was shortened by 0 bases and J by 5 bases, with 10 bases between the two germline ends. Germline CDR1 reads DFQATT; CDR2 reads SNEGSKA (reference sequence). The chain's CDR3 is CSARDPGKETQYF. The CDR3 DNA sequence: TGCAGTGCTAGAGATCCAGGGAAGGAGACCCAGTACTTC.

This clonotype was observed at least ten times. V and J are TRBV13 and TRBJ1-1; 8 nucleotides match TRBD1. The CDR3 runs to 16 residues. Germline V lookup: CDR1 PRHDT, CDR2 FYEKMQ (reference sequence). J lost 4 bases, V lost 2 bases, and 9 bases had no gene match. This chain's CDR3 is CASSLIQGAPGTEAFF. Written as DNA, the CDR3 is TGTGCCAGCAGCTTAATTCAGGGGGCGCCGGGCACTGAAGCTTTCTTT.

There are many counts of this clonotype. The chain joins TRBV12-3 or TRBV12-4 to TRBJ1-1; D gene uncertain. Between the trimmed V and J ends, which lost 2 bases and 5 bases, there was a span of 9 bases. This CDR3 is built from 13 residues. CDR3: CASSLRGSTEAFF. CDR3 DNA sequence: TGTGCCAGCAGTTTACGGGGTAGTACTGAAGCTTTCTTT.

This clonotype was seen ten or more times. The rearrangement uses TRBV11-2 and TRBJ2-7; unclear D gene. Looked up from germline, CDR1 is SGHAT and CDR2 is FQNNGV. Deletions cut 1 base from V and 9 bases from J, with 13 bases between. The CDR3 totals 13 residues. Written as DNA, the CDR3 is TGTGCCAGCAGCTTAGGGCCAGCTCCCCCGCAGTACTTC. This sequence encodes CASSLGPAPPQYF.

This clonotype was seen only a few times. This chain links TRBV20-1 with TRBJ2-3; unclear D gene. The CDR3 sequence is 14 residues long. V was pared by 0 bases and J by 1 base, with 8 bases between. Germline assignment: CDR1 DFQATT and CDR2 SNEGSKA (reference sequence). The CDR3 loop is CSAREPPRTDTQYF. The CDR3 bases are TGCAGTGCTAGAGAACCTCCTCGCACAGATACGCAGTATTTT.

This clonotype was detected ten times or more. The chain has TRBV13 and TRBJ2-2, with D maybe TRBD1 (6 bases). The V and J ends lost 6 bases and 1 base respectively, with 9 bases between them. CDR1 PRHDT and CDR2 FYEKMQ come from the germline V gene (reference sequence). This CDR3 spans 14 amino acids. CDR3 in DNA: TGTGCCAGCAGTTCGACAGGGAACACCGGGGAGCTGTTTTTT. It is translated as CASSSTGNTGELFF.

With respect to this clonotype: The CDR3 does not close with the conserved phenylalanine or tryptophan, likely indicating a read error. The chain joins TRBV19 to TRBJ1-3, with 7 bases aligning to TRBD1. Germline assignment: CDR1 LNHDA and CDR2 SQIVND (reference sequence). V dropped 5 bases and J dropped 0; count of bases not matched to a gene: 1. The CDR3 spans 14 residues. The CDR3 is CASSWTGSGNTIYL. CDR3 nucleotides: TGTGCCAGTAGTTGGACAGGCTCTGGAAACACCATATATCTT.

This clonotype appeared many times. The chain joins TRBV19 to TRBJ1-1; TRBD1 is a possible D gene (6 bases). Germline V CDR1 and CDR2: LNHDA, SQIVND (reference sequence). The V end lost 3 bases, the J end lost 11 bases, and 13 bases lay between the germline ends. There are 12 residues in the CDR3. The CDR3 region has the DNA TGTGCCAGTAGTATTACGGCAGGGGCGGCTTTCTTT. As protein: CASSITAGAAFF.

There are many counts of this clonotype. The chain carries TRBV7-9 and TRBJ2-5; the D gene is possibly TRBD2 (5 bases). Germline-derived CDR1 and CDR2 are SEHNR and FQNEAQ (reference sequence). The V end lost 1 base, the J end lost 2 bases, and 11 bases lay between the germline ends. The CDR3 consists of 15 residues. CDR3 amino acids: CASSLDGSRQETQYF. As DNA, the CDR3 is TGTGCCAGCAGCTTAGATGGGAGCCGACAAGAGACCCAGTACTTC.

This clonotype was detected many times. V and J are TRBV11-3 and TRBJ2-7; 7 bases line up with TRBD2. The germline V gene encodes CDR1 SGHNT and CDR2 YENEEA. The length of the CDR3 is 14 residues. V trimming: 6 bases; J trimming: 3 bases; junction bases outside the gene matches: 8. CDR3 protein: CASSRPSGFYEQYF. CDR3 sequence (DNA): TGTGCCAGCAGTCGGCCTAGCGGTTTCTACGAGCAGTACTTC. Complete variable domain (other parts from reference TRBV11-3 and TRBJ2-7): EAGVVQSPRYKIIEKKQPVAFWCNPISGHNTLYWYLQNLGQGPELLIRYENEEAVDDSQLPKDRFSAERLKGVDSTLKIQPAELGDSAVYLCASSRPSGFYEQYFGPGTRLTVT.

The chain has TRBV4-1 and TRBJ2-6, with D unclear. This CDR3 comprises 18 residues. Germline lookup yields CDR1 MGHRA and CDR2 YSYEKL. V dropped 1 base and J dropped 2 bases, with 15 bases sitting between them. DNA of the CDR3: TGCGCCAGCAGCCAAGCACGTCCCCAGCTGGCTGGGGCCAACGTCCTGACTTTC. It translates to CASSQARPQLAGANVLTF.

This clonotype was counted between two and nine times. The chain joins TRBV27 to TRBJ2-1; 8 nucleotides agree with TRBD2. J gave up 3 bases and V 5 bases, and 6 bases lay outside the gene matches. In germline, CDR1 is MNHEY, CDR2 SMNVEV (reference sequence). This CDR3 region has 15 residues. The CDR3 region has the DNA TGTGCCAGCAGTAAGACTAGCGTGGGCTACAATGAGCAGTTCTTC. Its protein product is CASSKTSVGYNEQFF.

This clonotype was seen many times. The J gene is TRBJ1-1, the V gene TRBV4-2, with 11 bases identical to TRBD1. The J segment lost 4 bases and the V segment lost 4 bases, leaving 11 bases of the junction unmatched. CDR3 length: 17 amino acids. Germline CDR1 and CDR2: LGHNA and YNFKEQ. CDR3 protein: CASSLLDRGLRSTEAFF. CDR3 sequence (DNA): TGTGCCAGCAGCCTCCTGGACAGGGGGCTCAGGAGCACTGAAGCTTTCTTT.